This TCR beta chain was sequenced in a study of identical twins. MiXCR, run by TCRdb on the 5' RACE reads, gives a single entry per CDR3 protein. The data contain 700,000 or so distinct CDR3 sequences, over 8.5% of them seen just once; the ten biggest clones take up around 0.98%. This clonotype turned up a few times. The antigen is unknown. Study results and limitations: Twins' excess sharing was less marked for out-of-frame beta sequences.

This same sample was also taken into another study, of yellow fever vaccine responses in identical twins.

This TCR derives from a young woman in good health. The sequenced sample consisted of PBMCs.

The CDR3 DNA sequence: TGTGCCAGCAGAAGAGGGGGGCCAGCGAACACCGGGGAGCTGTTTTTT. Its protein product is CASRRGGPANTGELFF. The chain has TRBV3-1 and TRBJ2-2; D might be TRBD1 or TRBD2, each matching 6 bases. Germline assignment: CDR1 LGHDT and CDR2 YNNKEL (reference sequence). This CDR3 region has 16 residues. Trimming removed 6 bases from V and 0 bases from J, with 14 bases in between.